The 29 T cell receptor beta chains in this list originate from one sample, sequenced in a study of blood T cell repertoires in COVID-19 (dated by TCRdb to about 2020). The method behind the library was the immunoSEQ multiplex PCR assay. TCRdb holds this immuneACCESS table with in-frame rearrangements only. Some clones are missing; in checked studies, unresolved V genes explain under half, and the rest has no known cause. The sample table lists around 37,000 clones, approximately 86% of them with a count of one. The ten largest clones capture approximately 1.9% of the sample. The source material was peripheral blood. The source of these receptors is a man aged 50-60 years with active or convalescent COVID-19.

The V call is TRBV9, the J call TRBJ1-2, with D possibly TRBD1 on 6 matching bases. Germline assignment: CDR1 SGDLS and CDR2 YYNGEE. V was shortened by 3 bases and J by 2 bases, with 8 bases between the two germline ends. The CDR3 totals 13 residues. The DNA of the CDR3 is TGTGCCAGCAGCGGGCAGGGGAACTATGGCTACACCTTC. The encoded protein is CASSGQGNYGYTF.

The J gene is TRBJ1-2, the V gene TRBV6-5; 7 nucleotides match TRBD1. V shed 5 bases, J shed 3 bases, and the junction held 6 bases outside the gene matches. CDR3 length equals 14 residues. Germline loops: CDR1 MNHEY, CDR2 SVGAGI. The DNA of the CDR3 is TGTGCCAGCAGTCGAATACAGGGGTACTATGGCTACACCTTC. Translating it yields CASSRIQGYYGYTF.

The gene calls are TRBV5-1 and TRBJ2-2; D is unresolved. The CDR3 loop spans 14 amino acids. Looked up from germline, CDR1 is SGHRS and CDR2 is YFSETQ. The ends were cut back, 0 bases at V and 4 bases at J, with 7 bases in the middle. The CDR3 DNA is TGCGCCAGCAGCTTGGGCAGGTTCACCGGGGAGCTGTTTTTT. Amino acids: CASSLGRFTGELFF.

The V call is TRBV18, the J call TRBJ2-2; D might be TRBD1 (6 bases). Trimming left V 3 bases short and J 5 bases short, with 7 bases between. Germline CDR1 reads KGHSH; CDR2 reads LQKENI. CDR3 length: 13 amino acids. The CDR3 is CASSPTGTGELFF. The CDR3 DNA reads TGTGCCAGCTCACCGACAGGAACCGGGGAGCTGTTTTTT.

V is TRBV7-9 and J is TRBJ1-2; 11 bases align to TRBD1. V lost 4 bases, J lost 8 bases, and 6 bases stayed unmatched. Looked up from germline, CDR1 is SEHNR and CDR2 is FQNEAQ (reference sequence). The length of the CDR3 is 14 residues. DNA of the CDR3: TGTGCCAGCAGCTACGGACAGGGGGCGGTCGGCTACACCTTC. It is translated as CASSYGQGAVGYTF.

This clone was picked up a small number of times. The chain recombines TRBV5-4 with TRBJ2-5, with 8 bases matching TRBD1. Germline V gene sequence: CDR1 SGHNT, CDR2 YYREEE (reference sequence). V gave up 2 bases and J gave up 0 bases; unmatched junction bases: 3. The CDR3 sequence is 15 residues long. The CDR3 region has the DNA TGTGCCAGCAGCTTAGACAGGGGAAACCAAGAGACCCAGTACTTC. Translating it yields CASSLDRGNQETQYF. Filled out from reference TRBV5-4 and TRBJ2-5, the complete variable domain reads ETGVTQSPTHLIKTRGQQVTLRCSSQSGHNTVSWYQQALGQGPQFIFQYYREEENGRGNFPPRFSGLQFPNYSSELNVNALELDDSALYLCASSLDRGNQETQYFGPGTRLLVL.

The chain is built from TRBV28 and TRBJ1-6; TRBD1 aligns across 7 bases. V shed 2 bases and J 5 bases; nucleotides not matched to a gene: 0. The CDR3 loop spans 14 amino acids. In germline, CDR1 is MDHEN, CDR2 SYDVKM. CDR3 in DNA: TGTGCCAGCAGTTTAGGGACAGATAATTCACCCCTCCACTTT. Protein sequence: CASSLGTDNSPLHF.

The CDR3 DNA is TGTGCCAGCAGTATCTCCGGGACTAGATACAATGAGCAGTTCTTC. Its protein is CASSISGTRYNEQFF. The gene calls are TRBV27 and TRBJ2-1; TRBD2 matches 8 bases. The V and J ends lost 5 bases and 4 bases, in that order; junction bases with no gene match: 7. This CDR3 is 15 amino acids long. From germline, CDR1 is MNHEY and CDR2 SMNVEV (reference sequence).

As concerns this clone: The junction departs from the called germline gene at one end, perhaps through a read error. The gene calls are TRBV7-9 and TRBJ2-1; TRBD1 aligns across 12 bases. CDR3 size: 12 residues. CDR1 SEHNR and CDR2 FQNEAQ come from the germline V gene (reference sequence). The CDR3 coding sequence is TGTGCCAGCAGCTCCGGGGACAGGGGGCAGATCTTC. It specifies CASSSGDRGQIF.

This clone was picked up a small number of times. This sequence joins TRBV7-8 and TRBJ2-2, with 8 positions matching TRBD2. V trimming: 2 bases; J trimming: 0 bases; junction bases outside the gene matches: 2. The CDR3 contains 16 residues. Germline loops: CDR1 SGHVS, CDR2 FQNEAQ. In DNA form, the CDR3 reads TGTGCCAGCAGCTTACAACTAGCGGCGAACACCGGGGAGCTGTTTTTT. Protein product: CASSLQLAANTGELFF.

This rearrangement joins TRBV4-3 to TRBJ1-4; tentative D call: TRBD1 (6 bases). V gave up 0 bases and J gave up 6 bases, with 14 bases separating them. CDR3 length: 16 amino acids. The V gene's germline CDR1 is LGHNA and CDR2 YSLEER. The CDR3 loop is CASSQDGPRGYEKLFF. The CDR3 DNA sequence: TGCGCCAGCAGCCAAGATGGACCAAGGGGGTATGAAAAACTGTTTTTT.

The chain uses TRBV6-6 and TRBJ2-7, with D perhaps TRBD2 (5 bases). V was shortened by 4 bases and J by 4 bases, with 20 bases between the two germline ends. The CDR3 loop spans 16 amino acids. Germline CDR1 MNHNY, CDR2 SVGAGI (reference sequence). For the CDR3, the DNA is TGTGCCAGCAGTTCGGGGAGAAGGGTGTTAGAATACGAGCAGTACTTC. This encodes CASSSGRRVLEYEQYF.

This chain connects TRBV30 to TRBJ2-2, with TRBD1 identical over 7 bases. CDR1 is GTSNPN, CDR2 SVGIG, per germline (reference sequence). The J segment lost 3 bases and the V segment lost 0 bases, leaving 7 bases of the junction unmatched. The CDR3 is 16 amino acids. CDR3 protein: CAWSVGRGLYTGELFF. Here the CDR3 DNA reads TGTGCCTGGAGTGTGGGCAGGGGGTTGTACACCGGGGAGCTGTTTTTT.

J is TRBJ2-5 and V is TRBV5-8, with D perhaps matching TRBD2 (6 bases). The germline V gene encodes CDR1 SGHTS and CDR2 YDEGEE. V shed 0 bases and J shed 0 bases, with 9 bases lying between them. The length of the CDR3 is 15 residues. The CDR3 is CASSLGAGNQETQYF. The DNA of the CDR3 is TGTGCCAGCAGCTTGGGGGCGGGGAACCAAGAGACCCAGTACTTC.

The V and J genes are TRBV23-1 and TRBJ2-5; D is perhaps TRBD2 (6 bases). TRBV23-1 is an ORF; its function is uncertain. This CDR3 comprises 15 residues. With 5 bases removed from V and 5 bases from J, the gap between germline ends came to 18 bases. The CDR3 is CASSWREIGAETQYF. CDR3 coding DNA: TGCGCCAGCAGTTGGAGGGAGATCGGTGCGGAGACCCAGTACTTC.

The rearrangement links TRBV3-1 (or the pseudogene TRBV3-2) to TRBJ2-5, with D uncertain. V lost 1 base to trimming and J lost 7 bases, with 7 bases between them. Germline V gene data show CDR1 as LGHDT and CDR2 as YNNKEL (reference sequence). CDR3 length equals 12 residues. The CDR3 DNA reads TGTGCCAGCAGCCAAGGTAGTGTGACCCAGTACTTC. Its protein product is CASSQGSVTQYF.

V gene TRBV28 combines with J gene TRBJ2-3; 7 bases map to TRBD2. J lost 3 bases, V lost 10 bases, and 7 bases had no gene match. Per the germline V gene, CDR1 is MDHEN and CDR2 is SYDVKM. The CDR3 contains 13 residues. The CDR3 DNA follows: TGTGCCACGGGAGGAAGTGTGACAGATACGCAGTATTTT. Translating it yields CATGGSVTDTQYF.

V and J are TRBV3-1 (or the pseudogene TRBV3-2) and TRBJ2-1; 10 positions match TRBD2. Losses at the gene ends were 1 base for V and 5 bases for J; bases not matched to a gene: 8. The CDR3 length is 17 residues. Germline CDR1 is LGHDT and CDR2 is YNNKEL (reference sequence). The CDR3 DNA follows: TGTGCCAGCAGCCAAGCTCAGGGCCTAGCGGGAGACAATGAGCAGTTCTTC. Translated: CASSQAQGLAGDNEQFF.

This clone was seen just once. This chain connects TRBV4-1 to TRBJ1-2; 7 bases map to TRBD1. V shed 2 bases, J shed 2 bases, and the junction held 11 bases outside the gene matches. Germline CDR1 is MGHRA and CDR2 is YSYEKL. The CDR3 spans 17 residues. The CDR3 DNA reads TGCGCCAGCAGCCAACCCCTCAGGGGGGAGTTGAACTATGGCTACACCTTC. It is translated as CASSQPLRGELNYGYTF.

The chain uses TRBV11-3 and TRBJ2-7, with TRBD1 matching 8 bases. Germline CDR1 reads SGHNT; CDR2 reads YENEEA. This CDR3 is built from 16 residues. The junction had 12 bases not matched to a gene; V was cut back by 1 base and J by 7 bases. DNA for the CDR3: TGTGCCAGCAGCTTAGGGCCCGGACAGGGCCTCGAGGAGCAGTACTTC. The encoded protein is CASSLGPGQGLEEQYF.

This rearrangement joins TRBV5-1 to TRBJ2-4; 7 nucleotides match TRBD1. The CDR3 is 16 amino acids. The germline V gene encodes CDR1 SGHRS and CDR2 YFSETQ. V shed 4 bases, J shed 0 bases, and the junction held 7 bases outside the gene matches. In nucleotides, the CDR3 is TGCGCCAGCAGCCTGGGACAGTCTCCAGCCAAAAACATTCAGTACTTC. This gives the protein CASSLGQSPAKNIQYF.

This chain connects TRBV11-2 to TRBJ2-7, with 9 bases identical to TRBD1. This CDR3 comprises 15 residues. With 5 bases clipped from V and 2 bases from J, the junction kept 7 bases outside the gene matches. CDR1 is SGHAT, CDR2 FQNNGV, per germline. The chain's CDR3 is CASSPGTGKTYEQYF. In DNA form, the CDR3 reads TGTGCCAGCAGCCCGGGGACAGGGAAAACCTACGAGCAGTACTTC.

This clone was detected only once. V and J are TRBV5-1 and TRBJ2-1; 7 nucleotides align to TRBD2. V lost 4 bases, J lost 8 bases, and 9 bases stayed unmatched. The CDR3 length is 14 residues. Germline V CDR1 and CDR2: SGHRS, YFSETQ. DNA of the CDR3: TGCGCCAGCAGCGGCGGCGGGAGTAGACATGAGCAGTTCTTC. The encoded protein is CASSGGGSRHEQFF.

V usage is TRBV30 and J usage is TRBJ1-1; 7 nucleotides line up with TRBD1. The J segment lost 1 base and the V segment lost 4 bases, leaving 3 bases of the junction unmatched. The CDR3 has 13 amino acids. Looked up from germline, CDR1 is GTSNPN and CDR2 is SVGIG (reference sequence). As DNA, the CDR3 is TGTGCCTGGAATGAGGGGGCGAACACTGAAGCTTTCTTT. This encodes CAWNEGANTEAFF.

There are a few counts of this clone. The chain is built from TRBV6-5 and TRBJ2-1, with 8 nucleotides matching TRBD2. The CDR3 runs 15 residues. Losses at the gene ends were 7 bases for V and 3 bases for J; bases not matched to a gene: 8. Looked up from germline, CDR1 is MNHEY and CDR2 is SVGAGI. In DNA, the CDR3 is TGTGCCAGCATGAGCGGGGGACGACTCTACAATGAGCAGTTCTTC. It yields the protein CASMSGGRLYNEQFF.

The rearrangement links TRBV4-3 to TRBJ2-1, with TRBD2 matching over 8 bases. The germline gives CDR1 LGHNA, CDR2 YSLEER. The CDR3 loop spans 16 amino acids. With 2 bases clipped from V and 7 bases from J, the junction kept 10 bases outside the gene matches. The DNA of the CDR3 is TGCGCCAGCAGCCAACAGGCTAGCGGGTTGGGGAATGAGCAGTTCTTC. It encodes CASSQQASGLGNEQFF.

V gene TRBV15 combines with J gene TRBJ1-2, with D uncertain. CDR1 is LNHNV, CDR2 YYDKDF, per germline (reference sequence). V was trimmed by 2 bases and J by 3 bases, leaving 10 bases between them. This CDR3 has 14 amino acids. The CDR3 loop is CATSRRQSDYGYTF. CDR3 nucleotides: TGTGCCACCAGCAGACGGCAGAGCGACTATGGCTACACCTTC.

Here the CDR3 DNA reads TGTGCCAGCAGTACCGGACGGGATGGGTACAATGAGCAGTTCTTC. Its protein product is CASSTGRDGYNEQFF. V gene TRBV28 combines with J gene TRBJ2-1; TRBD2 is a possible D gene (5 bases). There are 15 residues in the CDR3. Between the trimmed V and J ends, which lost 5 bases and 4 bases, there was a span of 15 bases. Germline-derived CDR1 and CDR2 are MDHEN and SYDVKM.

The V call is TRBV15, the J call TRBJ2-7, with 11 nucleotides matching TRBD2. The CDR3 runs 16 residues. CDR1 and CDR2 (germline): LNHNV, YYDKDF (reference sequence). With 0 bases clipped from V and 6 bases from J, the junction kept 7 bases outside the gene matches. This chain's CDR3 is CATSRDLLAGGGEQYF. The CDR3 DNA follows: TGTGCCACCAGCAGAGATCTGCTAGCGGGAGGCGGCGAGCAGTACTTC.